A single sample gave rise to the 27 T cell receptor beta chains below, sequenced in a study of shared clonotypes between healthy human individuals. The assay was immunoSEQ multiplex PCR, and TCRdb's table has in-frame clones only and misses some. This sample has 1.4 million to 1.5 million clones, with roughly 96% found just once. The sequencing sample was made of naive CD4+ T cells sorted from blood. Subset noted: CD45RA+ positively selected. The receptors stem from a man aged 30-40 years in good health.

Comment on this clone: The same CDR3 can be traced to other DNA sequences in this sample. The chain links TRBV10-3 to TRBJ2-1; 10 nucleotides align to TRBD2. V shed 6 bases, J shed 3 bases, and the junction held 5 bases outside the gene matches. From germline, CDR1 is ENHRY and CDR2 SYGVKD. The CDR3 covers 15 residues. CDR3 protein: CAISQLAGDYNEQFF. The CDR3 nucleotides are TGTGCCATCAGCCAGCTAGCGGGAGACTACAATGAGCAGTTCTTC.

The chain recombines TRBV6-1 with TRBJ2-7, with 10 bases identical to TRBD2. Looked up from germline, CDR1 is MNHNS and CDR2 is SASEGT. CDR3 length: 13 residues. The trim removed 6 bases at V and 5 bases at J, leaving 4 bases unmatched. DNA of the CDR3: TGTGCCAGCAGGCTAGCGGGGGATCACGAGCAGTACTTC. It translates to CASRLAGDHEQYF.

The chain couples TRBV10-1 to TRBJ2-3; tentatively, D is TRBD1 or TRBD2 (5 bases each). The CDR3 length is 16 residues. Looked up from germline, CDR1 is WNHNN and CDR2 is SYGVQD (reference sequence). Trimming cost V 3 bases and J 1 base, with 14 bases left between them. The CDR3 spells CASSDGTRGRTDTQYF. The CDR3 DNA reads as TGCGCCAGCAGTGACGGGACCCGGGGCCGCACAGATACGCAGTATTTT.

The chain carries TRBV28 and TRBJ1-4; D not resolved. Germline V CDR1 and CDR2: MDHEN, SYDVKM. The CDR3 runs to 15 residues. The V end lost 5 bases, the J end lost 8 bases, and 18 bases lay between the germline ends. Here the CDR3 reads CASSTPLGGVEKLFF. The CDR3 DNA reads as TGTGCCAGCAGTACTCCGCTAGGTGGGGTAGAAAAACTGTTTTTT.

V usage is TRBV5-1 and J usage is TRBJ2-4; D is possibly TRBD2 (6 bases). The CDR3 covers 17 residues. The V gene lost 0 bases and the J gene lost 0 bases, with 13 bases spanning the gap. Per the germline V gene, CDR1 is SGHRS and CDR2 is YFSETQ. CDR3 protein: CASSLGSGTLAKNIQYF. DNA for the CDR3: TGCGCCAGCAGCTTGGGGTCCGGGACTCTAGCCAAAAACATTCAGTACTTC. The entire variable domain, with the rest obtained from reference TRBV5-1 and TRBJ2-4, is as follows: KAGVTQTPRYLIKTRGQQVTLSCSPISGHRSVSWYQQTPGQGLQFLFEYFSETQRNKGNFPGRFSGRQFSNSRSEMNVSTLELGDSALYLCASSLGSGTLAKNIQYFGAGTRLSVL.

The genes are TRBV7-9 and TRBJ1-1, with D hard to call. Germline-derived CDR1 and CDR2 are SEHNR and FQNEAQ (reference sequence). Trimming left V 1 base short and J 4 bases short, with 10 bases between. This CDR3 spans 14 amino acids. CDR3 sequence: CASSLVSVGTEAFF. CDR3 bases: TGTGCCAGCAGCTTAGTGTCGGTTGGCACTGAAGCTTTCTTT.

The rearrangement joins TRBV7-9 to TRBJ2-1, with 12 bases lining up with TRBD2. The CDR3 totals 18 residues. J lost 2 bases, V lost 5 bases, and 10 bases had no gene match. Germline V CDR1 and CDR2: SEHNR, FQNEAQ (reference sequence). The CDR3 loop reads CASSRGPSGRATYNEQFF. The CDR3 DNA reads TGTGCCAGCAGCCGGGGACCTAGCGGGAGGGCCACCTACAATGAGCAGTTCTTC.

This clone was seen once. At the DNA level, this CDR3 is encoded by other sequences in the same sample as well. The chain recombines TRBV29-1 with TRBJ2-5; 9 bases align to TRBD2. The CDR3 has 11 residues. CDR1 is SQVTM and CDR2 is ANQGSEA in the germline V gene. V lost 6 bases to trimming and J lost 5 bases; unmatched junction nucleotides: 1. In nucleotides, the CDR3 is TGCAGCGTCAGCGGGGGGGAGACCCAGTACTTC. It translates to CSVSGGETQYF.

The chain has TRBV28 and TRBJ2-7; 9 positions agree with TRBD1. V dropped 7 bases and J dropped 5; count of bases not matched to a gene: 9. This CDR3 is built from 14 residues. Germline V gene lookup returns CDR1 MDHEN and CDR2 SYDVKM. CDR3 loop: CASIHRDRVHEQYF. In DNA, the CDR3 is TGTGCCAGCATTCACCGGGACAGGGTCCACGAGCAGTACTTC.

The chain recombines TRBV14 with TRBJ2-1; D is unresolved. The CDR3 covers 16 residues. Germline V lookup: CDR1 SGHDN, CDR2 FVKESK. Trimming took off 2 bases at V and 2 bases at J, with 13 bases between the two ends. The CDR3 is CASSQRRLSAYNEQFF. The CDR3 nucleotides read TGTGCCAGCAGCCAAAGACGACTGTCAGCCTACAATGAGCAGTTCTTC.

The chain uses TRBV7-9 and TRBJ2-1; 8 bases match TRBD2. The length of the CDR3 is 16 residues. Germline CDR1 reads SEHNR; CDR2 reads FQNEAQ (reference sequence). Trimming took 5 bases from V and 2 from J; bases not matched to a gene: 8. CDR3 in DNA: TGTGCCAGCAGCCCGGGAGGGCTTTCGACCTACAATGAGCAGTTCTTC. Residues: CASSPGGLSTYNEQFF.

V usage is TRBV19 and J usage is TRBJ2-2; no clear D. CDR1 and CDR2 (germline): LNHDA, SQIVND (reference sequence). Trimming shortened V by 5 bases and J by 0 bases, and 10 bases separated the two germline ends. This CDR3 comprises 15 residues. This CDR3 reads CASSPRSTNTGELFF. In DNA form, the CDR3 reads TGTGCCAGTAGTCCCCGCTCCACGAACACCGGGGAGCTGTTTTTT.

The gene calls are TRBV5-1 and TRBJ2-2; D gene unclear. The length of the CDR3 is 14 residues. Germline CDR1 is SGHRS and CDR2 is YFSETQ. V lost 1 base and J 7 bases, leaving 11 bases between the germline ends. In DNA form, the CDR3 reads TGCGCCAGCAGCTTGACCTTGTCGGGCGGGGAGCTGTTTTTT. It yields the protein CASSLTLSGGELFF.

Only one count was recorded for this clone. This sample includes further DNA sequences coding for the same CDR3. This chain links TRBV2 with TRBJ1-4; 9 bases line up with TRBD1. Germline CDR1 reads SNHLY; CDR2 reads FYNNEI. The CDR3 sequence is 13 residues long. V lost 6 bases to trimming and J lost 5 bases; unmatched junction nucleotides: 1. The CDR3 here is CASRGQGNEKLFF. The CDR3 DNA follows: TGTGCCAGCAGGGGACAGGGAAATGAAAAACTGTTTTTT. The whole variable domain, remainder taken from reference TRBV2 and TRBJ1-4, is EPEVTQTPSHQVTQMGQEVILRCVPISNHLYFYWYRQILGQKVEFLVSFYNNEISEKSEIFDDQFSVERPDGSNFTLKIRSTKLEDSAMYFCASRGQGNEKLFFGSGTQLSVL.

The chain links TRBV11-2 to TRBJ2-2, with 9 bases identical to TRBD1. CDR3 length: 17 residues. The V gene end was trimmed by 4 bases and the J gene end by 6 bases; junction bases not matched to a gene: 12. The germline V gene has CDR1 SGHAT and CDR2 FQNNGV. In nucleotides, the CDR3 is TGTGCCAGCAGCTCGATGTCCGGGACAGGGTTCCCCGGGGAGCTGTTTTTT. It specifies CASSSMSGTGFPGELFF.

This chain links TRBV5-6 with TRBJ2-7; TRBD2 matches at 7 bases. Per germline, CDR1 SGHDT and CDR2 YYEEEE. CDR3 length equals 15 residues. J was trimmed by 0 bases and V by 2 bases; bases with no gene match: 5. CDR3 in amino acids: CASSFDGRSSYEQYF. The CDR3 DNA is TGTGCCAGCAGCTTTGACGGGAGGTCCTCCTACGAGCAGTACTTC. Variable domain in full (rest from reference TRBV5-6 and TRBJ2-7): DAGVTQSPTHLIKTRGQQVTLRCSPKSGHDTVSWYQQALGQGPQFIFQYYEEEERQRGNFPDRFSGHQFPNYSSELNVNALLLGDSALYLCASSFDGRSSYEQYFGPGTRLTVT.

The V call is TRBV9, the J call TRBJ2-7, with 9 bases that match TRBD1. The CDR3 spans 15 residues. CDR1 SGDLS and CDR2 YYNGEE come from the germline V gene. The J segment lost 6 bases and the V segment lost 2 bases, leaving 9 bases of the junction unmatched. CDR3 region: CASSVLGGQGSEQYF. In nucleotides, the CDR3 is TGTGCCAGCAGCGTCCTCGGGGGACAGGGTAGCGAGCAGTACTTC.

The chain links TRBV5-5 to TRBJ2-7; D might be TRBD2 (6 bases). The CDR3 loop spans 14 amino acids. V was cut by 4 bases and J by 6 bases, with 17 bases left in between. In germline, CDR1 is SGHKS, CDR2 YYEKEE (reference sequence). The CDR3 reads CASSRGLGAGEQYF. The CDR3 DNA is TGTGCCAGCAGCCGTGGTCTGGGAGCGGGCGAGCAGTACTTC.

V usage is TRBV7-3 and J usage is TRBJ2-2, with TRBD2 identical over 7 bases. The V segment lost 5 bases and the J segment 4 bases; nucleotides outside the gene matches: 7. Germline CDR1 SGHTA, CDR2 FQGTGA. The CDR3 has 15 amino acids. DNA for the CDR3: TGTGCCAGCAGCCCCCTTGGGGGGGGCACCGGGGAGCTGTTTTTT. Translated, it gives CASSPLGGGTGELFF.

This chain links TRBV5-1 with TRBJ2-3, with no clear D. V was clipped by 4 bases and J by 2 bases, with 8 bases between them. Germline V gene data show CDR1 as SGHRS and CDR2 as YFSETQ. The CDR3 sequence is 13 residues long. The CDR3 DNA sequence: TGCGCCAGCAGCGAACAGTTCACAGATACGCAGTATTTT. Translated, it gives CASSEQFTDTQYF.

On this clone itself: The same CDR3 also results from other DNA sequences found in this sample. This rearrangement joins TRBV2 to TRBJ2-2; D uncertain. V lost 5 bases to trimming and J lost 3 bases, with 1 base between them. The CDR3 extends over 11 amino acids. CDR1 is SNHLY, CDR2 FYNNEI, per germline. The CDR3 protein is CASSYTGELFF. The CDR3 bases are TGTGCCAGCAGTTACACCGGGGAGCTGTTTTTT. The full variable domain, in which reference TRBV2 and TRBJ2-2 provide the parts outside the CDR3, is EPEVTQTPSHQVTQMGQEVILRCVPISNHLYFYWYRQILGQKVEFLVSFYNNEISEKSEIFDDQFSVERPDGSNFTLKIRSTKLEDSAMYFCASSYTGELFFGEGSRLTVL.

In regard to this clone: Other DNA sequences in this sample translate to the same CDR3. The V gene is TRBV18, the J gene TRBJ2-7; D uncertain. V shed 2 bases and J shed 3 bases, with 8 bases lying between them. This CDR3 has 13 residues. Per the germline V gene, CDR1 is KGHSH and CDR2 is LQKENI. The CDR3, as DNA: TGTGCCAGCTCACCAGGGTCCTTCTACGAGCAGTACTTC. Protein: CASSPGSFYEQYF.

Comments on this clone: This specimen includes other DNA sequences encoding the same CDR3. The J gene is TRBJ2-4, the V gene TRBV30; no firm D call. The length of the CDR3 is 12 residues. Trimming stripped 2 bases from V and 0 bases from J, with 2 bases between. Germline CDR1 is GTSNPN and CDR2 is SVGIG (reference sequence). CDR3 protein: CAWSLAKNIQYF. The CDR3 DNA sequence: TGTGCCTGGAGTCTAGCCAAAAACATTCAGTACTTC.

This clone showed up just once. The V call is TRBV6-1, the J call TRBJ2-5; 7 nucleotides line up with TRBD2. V gave up 7 bases and J gave up 5 bases; unmatched junction bases: 7. The germline V gene encodes CDR1 MNHNS and CDR2 SASEGT. The CDR3 runs 13 residues. CDR3 amino acids: CASNDPGRETQYF. CDR3 nucleotide sequence: TGTGCCAGCAATGACCCCGGGAGGGAGACCCAGTACTTC.

V usage is TRBV5-4 and J usage is TRBJ2-7, with D perhaps TRBD1 (5 bases). V gave up 2 bases and J gave up 3 bases, with 12 bases separating them. CDR1 and CDR2 (germline): SGHNT, YYREEE (reference sequence). The CDR3 totals 14 residues. For the CDR3, the DNA is TGTGCCAGCAGCTTTGATGAGACAGACTACGAGCAGTACTTC. This codes for CASSFDETDYEQYF.

The chain joins TRBV2 to TRBJ1-5, with D uncertain. Per the germline V gene, CDR1 is SNHLY and CDR2 is FYNNEI. The length of the CDR3 is 14 residues. V lost 5 bases and J lost 3, with 11 bases in between. The CDR3 DNA follows: TGTGCCAGCAGTACGACGGGCTACAATCAGCCCCAGCATTTT. Translating gives CASSTTGYNQPQHF.

The chain joins TRBV10-3 to TRBJ2-7; D unresolved. This CDR3 region has 11 residues. Germline V CDR1 and CDR2: ENHRY, SYGVKD. V lost 8 bases to trimming and J lost 6 bases, with 11 bases between them. The DNA for the CDR3 is TGTGCCATCGGACGAACGGGCGAGCAGTACTTC. Translated, it gives CAIGRTGEQYF.